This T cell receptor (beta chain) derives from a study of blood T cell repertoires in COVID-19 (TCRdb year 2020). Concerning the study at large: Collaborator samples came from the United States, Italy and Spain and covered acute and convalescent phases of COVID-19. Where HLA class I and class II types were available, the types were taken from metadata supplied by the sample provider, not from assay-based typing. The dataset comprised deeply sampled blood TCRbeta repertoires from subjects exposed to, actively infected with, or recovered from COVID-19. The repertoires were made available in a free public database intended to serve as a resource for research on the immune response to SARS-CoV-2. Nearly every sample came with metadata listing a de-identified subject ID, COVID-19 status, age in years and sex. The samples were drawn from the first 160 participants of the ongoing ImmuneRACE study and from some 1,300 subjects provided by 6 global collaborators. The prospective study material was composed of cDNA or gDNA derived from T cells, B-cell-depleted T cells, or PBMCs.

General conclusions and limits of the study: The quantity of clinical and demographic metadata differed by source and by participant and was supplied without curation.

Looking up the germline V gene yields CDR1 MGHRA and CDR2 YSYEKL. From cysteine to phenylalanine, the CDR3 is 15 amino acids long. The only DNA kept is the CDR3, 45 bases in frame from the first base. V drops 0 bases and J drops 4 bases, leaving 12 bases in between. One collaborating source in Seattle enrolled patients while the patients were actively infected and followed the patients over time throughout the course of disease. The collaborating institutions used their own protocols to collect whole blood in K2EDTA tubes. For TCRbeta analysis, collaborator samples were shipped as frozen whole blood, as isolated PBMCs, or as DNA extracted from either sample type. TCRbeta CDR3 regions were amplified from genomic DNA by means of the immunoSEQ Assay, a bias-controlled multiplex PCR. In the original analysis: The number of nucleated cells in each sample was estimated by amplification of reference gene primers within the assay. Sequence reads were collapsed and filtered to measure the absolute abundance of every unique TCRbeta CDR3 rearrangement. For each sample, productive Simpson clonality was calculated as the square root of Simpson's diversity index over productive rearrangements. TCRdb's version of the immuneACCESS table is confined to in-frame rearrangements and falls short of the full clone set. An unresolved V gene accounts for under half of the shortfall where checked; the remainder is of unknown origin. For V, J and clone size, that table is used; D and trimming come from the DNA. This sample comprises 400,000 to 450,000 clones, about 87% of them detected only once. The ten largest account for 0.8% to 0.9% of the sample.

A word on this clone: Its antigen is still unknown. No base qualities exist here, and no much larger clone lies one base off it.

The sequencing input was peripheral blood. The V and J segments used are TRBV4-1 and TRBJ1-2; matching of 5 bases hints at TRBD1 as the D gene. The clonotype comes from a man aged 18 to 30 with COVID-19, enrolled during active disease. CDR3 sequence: CASSQEVFQGYGYTF. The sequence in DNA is TGCGCCAGCAGCCAAGAGGTTTTCCAGGGCTATGGCTACACCTTC.